The 27 T cell receptor beta chains in this list originate from one sample, sequenced in a study of graft-versus-host responses after intestinal transplantation (dated by TCRdb to 2020 to 2023). Libraries were made using the immunoSEQ multiplex PCR assay. TCRdb took over this immuneACCESS table, retaining in-frame rearrangements with V and J assigned. Such tables are incomplete; in checked studies, under half of the missing clones stem from an unresolved V gene, and the remainder is unexplained. The sample table records 20,000 or so clones; around nine tenths of these occur just once. The top ten constitute 40% to 60% of the sample. The sample here was bone marrow, taken 120 to 130 days after transplant. The receptors derive from a human patient who received an intestinal transplant, so some T cells may come from the graft donor.

CDR3 region: CASSFYADTQYF. For the CDR3, the DNA is TGTGCCAGCTCATTCTACGCCGATACGCAGTATTTT. This rearrangement joins TRBV18 to TRBJ2-3, with D unresolved. CDR1 and CDR2 from the germline V gene are KGHSH and LQKENI. V lost 5 bases to trimming and J lost 6 bases, with 9 bases between them. The CDR3 sequence is 12 residues long.

The gene calls are TRBV6-1 and TRBJ2-5; 11 bases agree with TRBD2. With 0 bases clipped from V and 11 bases from J, the junction kept 11 bases outside the gene matches. This CDR3 is built from 16 residues. CDR1 and CDR2 from the germline V gene are MNHNS and SASEGT. Here the CDR3 reads CASSEASGTSGLEQYF. The CDR3 nucleotides read TGTGCCAGCAGTGAAGCTTCCGGGACTAGCGGCTTAGAGCAGTACTTC.

This clone appeared once. The chain joins TRBV6-1 to TRBJ2-3; 9 bases fit TRBD1. The CDR3 runs to 15 residues. The trim removed 4 bases at V and 9 bases at J, leaving 11 bases unmatched. Germline values: CDR1 MNHNS, CDR2 SASEGT. In nucleotides, the CDR3 is TGTGCCAGCAGTGCATGGGACAGGGTCGCAAGAACGCAGTATTTT. Protein product: CASSAWDRVARTQYF.

V usage is TRBV13 and J usage is TRBJ1-2; weak D call: TRBD1 (5 bases). Germline V gene sequence: CDR1 PRHDT, CDR2 FYEKMQ (reference sequence). This CDR3 comprises 14 residues. Trimming left V 3 bases short and J 0 bases short, with 8 bases between. CDR3 sequence: CASSFPGTNYGYTF. The DNA for the CDR3 is TGTGCCAGCAGCTTTCCAGGGACTAACTATGGCTACACCTTC.

The chain is built from TRBV6-6 and TRBJ1-1, with no clear D. The germline gives CDR1 MNHNY, CDR2 SVGAGI (reference sequence). V shed 7 bases and J shed 7 bases, with 10 bases lying between them. CDR3 length: 11 amino acids. CDR3 in amino acids: CASMIFGEAFF. CDR3 nucleotide sequence: TGTGCCAGCATGATTTTTGGTGAAGCTTTCTTT.

V is TRBV27 and J is TRBJ1-4, with 12 bases identical to TRBD1. CDR3 length: 18 residues. Losses at the gene ends were 6 bases for V and 2 bases for J; bases not matched to a gene: 10. The germline gives CDR1 MNHEY, CDR2 SMNVEV (reference sequence). CDR3 coding DNA: TGTGCCAGCAGCCAGGTCGGGACAGGGGGCGGTACTAATGAAAAACTGTTTTTT. Residues: CASSQVGTGGGTNEKLFF.

The V call is TRBV6-4, the J call TRBJ2-3; D might be TRBD2 (6 bases). V lost 9 bases and J 2 bases, leaving 21 bases between the germline ends. CDR3 length: 16 amino acids. CDR1 and CDR2 (germline): MRHNA, SNTAGT. The CDR3 DNA reads as TGTGCCAGTTCCCGGTGGAGGGTTGAGGACACAGATACGCAGTATTTT. Protein product: CASSRWRVEDTDTQYF.

The rearrangement links TRBV6-6 to TRBJ2-1, with a tentative D call TRBD1 (6 bases). Trimming shortened V by 0 bases and J by 8 bases, and 17 bases separated the two germline ends. The V gene's germline CDR1 is MNHNY and CDR2 SVGAGI (reference sequence). The CDR3 has 16 residues. CDR3 sequence reads: CASSYSPGVLGDEQFF. The DNA for the CDR3 is TGTGCCAGCAGTTACTCGCCAGGGGTGTTGGGAGATGAGCAGTTCTTC.

The rearrangement links TRBV28 to TRBJ2-7, with TRBD2 matching over 8 bases. The CDR3 has 14 amino acids. V was pared by 1 base and J by 7 bases, with 6 bases of the junction left unmatched. The V gene's germline CDR1 is MDHEN and CDR2 SYDVKM. The CDR3 sequence is CASSLSRLAREQYF. As DNA, the CDR3 is TGTGCCAGCAGTTTATCCCGACTAGCGCGGGAGCAGTACTTC. Based on the CDR3 plus reference TRBV28 and TRBJ2-7, the full variable domain is DVKVTQSSRYLVKRTGEKVFLECVQDMDHENMFWYRQDPGLGLRLIYFSYDVKMKEKGDIPEGYSVSREKKERFSLILESASTNQTSMYLCASSLSRLAREQYFGPGTRLTVT.

The V call is TRBV5-1, the J call TRBJ1-6; 9 nucleotides match TRBD1. V lost 0 bases and J lost 7; bases outside the gene matches: 5. Germline assignment: CDR1 SGHRS and CDR2 YFSETQ. CDR3 length: 16 amino acids. This chain's CDR3 is CASSLEWDRANSPLHF. CDR3 nucleotides: TGCGCCAGCAGCTTGGAATGGGACAGGGCCAATTCACCCCTCCACTTT.

The chain combines TRBV7-3 with TRBJ2-6; weak D call: TRBD1 (6 bases). The CDR3 has 15 amino acids. Germline-derived CDR1 and CDR2 are SGHTA and FQGTGA. Deletions cut 1 base from V and 7 bases from J, with 11 bases between. The CDR3: CASSLSGTNANVLTF. The CDR3 nucleotides read TGTGCCAGCAGCTTAAGTGGGACAAACGCCAACGTCCTGACTTTC. Filled out from reference TRBV7-3 and TRBJ2-6, the complete variable domain reads GAGVSQTPSNKVTEKGKYVELRCDPISGHTALYWYRQSLGQGPEFLIYFQGTGAADDSGLPNDRFFAVRPEGSVSTLKIQRTERGDSAVYLCASSLSGTNANVLTFGAGSRLTVL.

V gene TRBV9 combines with J gene TRBJ1-5; D ambiguous. Trimming removed 5 bases at V and 1 base at J, with 7 bases between. This CDR3 is built from 13 residues. Germline V gene sequence: CDR1 SGDLS, CDR2 YYNGEE. CDR3 nucleotide sequence: TGTGCCAGCAGTGACGAAAGCAATCAGCCCCAGCATTTT. Protein product: CASSDESNQPQHF.

The chain employs TRBV6-5 and TRBJ2-4; D remains ambiguous. The CDR3 loop spans 13 amino acids. Deletions cut 5 bases from V and 8 bases from J, with 13 bases between. The V gene's germline CDR1 is MNHEY and CDR2 SVGAGI. The CDR3 bases are TGTGCCAGCAGTCGCCTGGAAAGAGACATTCAGTACTTC. Protein product: CASSRLERDIQYF.

In DNA form, the CDR3 reads TGTGCCAGCAGTGACAGGGATAATTCACCCCTCCACTTT. Its protein is CASSDRDNSPLHF. This rearrangement joins TRBV6-1 to TRBJ1-6; TRBD1 is a possible D gene (5 bases). Trimming pared 3 bases from V and 5 bases from J, leaving 5 bases between. This CDR3 comprises 13 residues. Germline V gene lookup returns CDR1 MNHNS and CDR2 SASEGT.

V is TRBV6-4 and J is TRBJ2-1; D possibly corresponds to TRBD1 (6 bases). Germline V lookup: CDR1 MRHNA, CDR2 SNTAGT. This CDR3 is built from 14 residues. The ends were cut back, 2 bases at V and 9 bases at J, with 14 bases in the middle. CDR3 nucleotide sequence: TGTGCCAGCAGTGACACCCCAGGGGTAGGTGAGCAGTTCTTC. Its translation is CASSDTPGVGEQFF.

The chain recombines TRBV7-2 with TRBJ2-2; TRBD1 matches 7 bases. Trimming cost V 5 bases and J 3 bases; bases outside gene matches: 6. This CDR3 comprises 15 residues. Germline lookup yields CDR1 SGHTA and CDR2 FQGNSA. Here the CDR3 DNA reads TGTGCCAGCAGCGCGCAACAGGGGTACACCGGGGAGCTGTTTTTT. Translating gives CASSAQQGYTGELFF. Full variable domain (missing parts from reference TRBV7-2 and TRBJ2-2): GAGVSQSPSNKVTEKGKDVELRCDPISGHTALYWYRQSLGQGLEFLIYFQGNSAPDKSGLPSDRFSAERTGGSVSTLTIQRTQQEDSAVYLCASSAQQGYTGELFFGEGSRLTVL.

The CDR3 DNA follows: TGTGCCAGCAGCTTAGGGCGAAGCGGGGAGCTGTTTTTT. Protein: CASSLGRSGELFF. The rearrangement uses TRBV7-3 and TRBJ2-2, with D uncertain. The CDR3 spans 13 residues. V shed 2 bases and J shed 7 bases, with 8 bases lying between them. The V gene's germline CDR1 is SGHTA and CDR2 FQGTGA.

This clone was seen just once. This CDR3 reads CASSLGSLNTEAFF. For the CDR3, the DNA is TGTGCCAGCAGCTTAGGATCCTTGAACACTGAAGCTTTCTTT. The J gene is TRBJ1-1, the V gene TRBV7-3; D not resolved. The CDR3 length is 14 residues. Germline V CDR1 and CDR2: SGHTA, FQGTGA. V lost 2 bases, J lost 0 bases, and 7 bases lay in between.

This clone was seen a few times. The chain joins TRBV6-5 to TRBJ1-3, with D unresolved. CDR3 length: 15 residues. Germline loops: CDR1 MNHEY, CDR2 SVGAGI. V lost 2 bases, J lost 4 bases, and 12 bases lay in between. The CDR3, as DNA: TGTGCCAGCAGTTACCAACGACTGGGCGGAAACACCATATATTTT. Residues: CASSYQRLGGNTIYF.

This clone appeared a few times. The rearrangement links TRBV4-2 to TRBJ2-7; the match to TRBD2 covers 12 bases. V trimming: 4 bases; J trimming: 0 bases; junction bases outside the gene matches: 10. This CDR3 contains 18 residues. Germline loops: CDR1 LGHNA, CDR2 YNFKEQ. Here the CDR3 reads CASSLGTSGSPSSYEQYF. The CDR3, as DNA: TGTGCCAGCAGCCTAGGGACTAGCGGGTCACCGAGCTCCTACGAGCAGTACTTC.

This clone was seen more than once but under ten times. The CDR3 region is CASSSGQGAMETQYF. In DNA, the CDR3 is TGCGCCAGCAGTTCGGGACAGGGGGCAATGGAGACCCAGTACTTC. V usage is TRBV5-1 and J usage is TRBJ2-5; 12 bases map to TRBD1. With V trimmed by 5 bases and J by 5 bases, 7 bases remained unmatched. Germline V gene sequence: CDR1 SGHRS, CDR2 YFSETQ. This CDR3 is 15 amino acids long.

The chain uses TRBV6-5 and TRBJ2-7; D not resolved. Per germline, CDR1 MNHEY and CDR2 SVGAGI. The ends were cut back, 2 bases at V and 2 bases at J, with 7 bases in the middle. This CDR3 has 13 residues. CDR3 sequence: CASSYGLTYEQYF. The CDR3 DNA sequence: TGTGCCAGCAGTTACGGCCTAACCTACGAGCAGTACTTC.

The chain recombines TRBV14 with TRBJ2-7, with D tentatively TRBD1 or TRBD2 (6 bases each). Per germline, CDR1 SGHDN and CDR2 FVKESK. The length of the CDR3 is 16 residues. V lost 5 bases, J lost 2 bases, and 19 bases lay in between. The CDR3 region has the DNA TGTGCCAGCAGCACCTGGCGGGGACACAGACCCTACGAGCAGTACTTC. This encodes CASSTWRGHRPYEQYF. The entire variable domain, with the rest obtained from reference TRBV14 and TRBJ2-7, is as follows: EAGVTQFPSHSVIEKGQTVTLRCDPISGHDNLYWYRRVMGKEIKFLLHFVKESKQDESGMPNNRFLAERTGGTYSTLKVQPAELEDSGVYFCASSTWRGHRPYEQYFGPGTRLTVT.

J is TRBJ2-2 and V is TRBV10-3; D is unclear. Trimming shortened V by 2 bases and J by 2 bases, and 9 bases separated the two germline ends. Germline-derived CDR1 and CDR2 are ENHRY and SYGVKD. The CDR3 contains 15 residues. This CDR3 is CAISEGAANTGELFF. DNA of the CDR3: TGTGCCATCAGTGAGGGAGCAGCAAACACCGGGGAGCTGTTTTTT.

The V gene is TRBV19, the J gene TRBJ2-1; 8 nucleotides agree with TRBD2. The CDR3 contains 14 residues. The V gene's germline CDR1 is LNHDA and CDR2 SQIVND (reference sequence). The J segment lost 7 bases and the V segment lost 5 bases, leaving 7 bases of the junction unmatched. CDR3 amino acids: CASSPAGGGNEQFF. DNA of the CDR3: TGTGCCAGTAGTCCTGCGGGAGGAGGGAATGAGCAGTTCTTC. Full variable domain (remainder filled in from reference TRBV19 and TRBJ2-1): DGGITQSPKYLFRKEGQNVTLSCEQNLNHDAMYWYRQDPGQGLRLIYYSQIVNDFQKGDIAEGYSVSREKKESFPLTVTSAQKNPTAFYLCASSPAGGGNEQFFGPGTRLTVL.

The V and J genes are TRBV7-3 and TRBJ2-7, with 7 positions matching TRBD2. The CDR3 contains 15 residues. V lost 5 bases and J lost 3; bases outside the gene matches: 10. Per germline, CDR1 SGHTA and CDR2 FQGTGA. In DNA form, the CDR3 reads TGTGCCAGCAGCCCAGAAGTAGCGGGCCACTACGAGCAGTACTTC. Its translation: CASSPEVAGHYEQYF. Full variable domain (rest looked up from reference TRBV7-3 and TRBJ2-7): GAGVSQTPSNKVTEKGKYVELRCDPISGHTALYWYRQSLGQGPEFLIYFQGTGAADDSGLPNDRFFAVRPEGSVSTLKIQRTERGDSAVYLCASSPEVAGHYEQYFGPGTRLTVT.

This clone was seen a single time. Written as DNA, the CDR3 is TGTGCCAGCAGTTTATCAAGTAGGCCTAGCTCCTACAATGAGCAGTTCTTC. Translating it yields CASSLSSRPSSYNEQFF. The chain has TRBV27 and TRBJ2-1, with D hard to call. V dropped 0 bases and J dropped 0 bases, with 12 bases sitting between them. There are 17 residues in the CDR3. In germline, CDR1 is MNHEY, CDR2 SMNVEV (reference sequence).